This T cell receptor beta chain derives from a study of cytomegalovirus exposure and HLA in healthy donors. PCR involved 60 Vbeta and 13 Jbeta primers. The data were produced by immunoSEQ multiplex PCR, yet TCRdb's version contains in-frame clones alone and is incomplete. The sample holds over 90,000 clones, about four fifths seen once. The clonotype was recovered from a man aged 35 to 55 in good health and CMV-seropositive. The specimen sequenced was PBMCs.

The CDR3 coding sequence is TGTGCCAGCAGTTCTTTCAGGGATGCGGGCACAGATACGCAGTATTTT. Encoded protein: CASSSFRDAGTDTQYF. The rearrangement joins TRBV28 to TRBJ2-3; D possibly corresponds to TRBD1 (5 bases). The germline gives CDR1 MDHEN, CDR2 SYDVKM. The V gene lost 4 bases and the J gene lost 1 base, with 15 bases spanning the gap. The CDR3 extends over 16 amino acids.